The present TCR beta chain was sequenced within a study of blood T cell repertoires in COVID-19. Sequencing used immunoSEQ multiplex PCR; TCRdb keeps in-frame clones, though not all of them. Of fewer than 650,000 clones in the sample, less than 90% were seen once. CDR1 KGHSH and CDR2 LQKENI come from the germline V gene. V was clipped by 3 bases and J by 7 bases; unmatched bases: 3. CDR3 length equals 14 residues. The gene calls are TRBV18 and TRBJ1-6; TRBD1 agrees at 7 bases. Input material: peripheral blood. The sequence derives from a woman in her forties or fifties with COVID-19, enrolled during active disease. The CDR3 nucleotides read TGTGCCAGCTCACCCGGGACAGAAAATTCACCCCTCCACTTT. Protein sequence: CASSPGTENSPLHF.